Listed below are T cell receptor beta chains from one sample, sequenced in a study of metastatic and nonmetastatic thyroid tumors. TCRdb ran MiXCR on the PCR reads. Here the sample spans fewer than 70,000 clones, roughly 30% being singletons. Sequenced: blood. The receptor set was obtained from a female donor with papillary thyroid cancer or a benign thyroid nodule (not recorded which). Some clones in this sample may be carry-over from other donors' samples. Each CDR3 is given with its conserved first and last residue. D genes are given only for firm matches. The listing skips clone size in some rows; elsewhere it reads once, few, many or a size class.

clone_size	v_call	j_call	d_call	cdr3_nt	cdr3_aa
medium-sized	TRBV19	TRBJ2-3	-	TGTGCCAGTAGGCCGACAGCTAGCACAGATACGCAGTATTTT	CASRPTASTDTQYF
-	TRBV19	TRBJ1-1	-	TGTGCCAGTAGACAAAGCAAATCTGACACTGAAGCTTTCTTT	CASRQSKSDTEAFF
-	TRBV19	TRBJ2-7	-	TGTGCCAGTAGTATGGGGGGCACAGGGTATTACGAGCAGTACTTC	CASSMGGTGYYEQYF
-	TRBV10-3	TRBJ2-5	TRBD2	TGTGCCATCAGCACGGGAACTAGCGGGTTACAAGAGACCCAGTACTTC	CAISTGTSGLQETQYF
-	TRBV19	TRBJ1-2	TRBD1	TGTGCCACCACCTTCCCCGGGACAGGGGGAGCTAACTATGGCTACACCTTC	CATTFPGTGGANYGYTF
medium-sized	TRBV24-1	TRBJ2-1	-	TGTGCCACCAGTGATTTGATTGAGCAGTTCTTC	CATSDLIEQFF
-	TRBV27	TRBJ2-7	-	TGTGCCAGCAGTCCACAGGGGGTGGGGGGGAGGGGCAGATACGAGCAGTACTTC	CASSPQGVGGRGRYEQYF
few	TRBV6-1	TRBJ1-5	-	TGTGCCAGCAGTGCAACCGGGACACGGGGAGGTCAGCCCCAGCATTTT	CASSATGTRGGQPQHF
few	TRBV5-8	TRBJ1-2	-	TGTGCCAGCAGCATTAGGAACTTCGGGCGGTTCGGCTACACCTTC	CASSIRNFGRFGYTF
many	TRBV7-2	TRBJ1-1	-	TGTGCCAGCAGCTTAAGTATGGGCACTGAAGCTTTCTTT	CASSLSMGTEAFF
medium-sized	TRBV2	TRBJ2-2	-	TGTGCCAGCAACCAAATGGGCACCGGGGAGCTGTTTTTT	CASNQMGTGELFF
few	TRBV10-3	TRBJ2-1	TRBD1	TGTGCCATCAGTCTAAAGACAGGGACGCTCAATGAGCAGTTCTTC	CAISLKTGTLNEQFF
few	TRBV19	TRBJ1-6	-	TGTGCCAGTAGTATTAGAGGTGATTCACCCCTCCACTTT	CASSIRGDSPLHF
-	TRBV30	TRBJ2-7	-	TGTGCCTGGAGTCAAAGTGCCTACATTGAGCAGTACTTC	CAWSQSAYIEQYF
-	TRBV12-3/TRBV12-4	TRBJ2-7	TRBD2	TGTGCCAGCAGCCAACTAGCGGGGCGGGAGCAGTACTTC	CASSQLAGREQYF
-	TRBV12-3/TRBV12-4	TRBJ2-7	-	TGTGCCAGCAGTTTTCGCCTAGCGCTCGCTGCCGAGCAGTACTTC	CASSFRLALAAEQYF
once	TRBV7-2	TRBJ2-2	-	TGTGCCAGCAGCTTACGACAGGTGAACACCGGGGAGCTGTTTTTT	CASSLRQVNTGELFF
-	TRBV6-2/TRBV6-3	TRBJ1-6	-	TGTGCCAGCAGTTACTTGAGACGGGGGGGCCTCTATGATAATTCACCCCTCCACTTT	CASSYLRRGGLYDNSPLHF
-	TRBV20-1	TRBJ2-7	TRBD2	TGCAGTGCCGATAGAGCGGGACTTACCTACGAGCAGTACTTC	CSADRAGLTYEQYF
-	TRBV12-3/TRBV12-4	TRBJ2-3	-	TGTGCCAGCAGTTTTTCACTAGCTGAAGATAGGCAGTATTTT	CASSFSLAEDRQYF
few	TRBV11-3	TRBJ2-6	-	TGTGCCAGCAGCGCCAGGAGTGGGGCCAACGTCCTGACTTTC	CASSARSGANVLTF
-	TRBV6-2/TRBV6-3	TRBJ1-2	-	TGTGCCAGCAGTTACGGCTTTAACTATGGCTACACCTTC	CASSYGFNYGYTF